A single sample is the source of the 4 T cell receptor beta chains below, sequenced in a study of blood T cell repertoires in COVID-19. The assay was immunoSEQ multiplex PCR, and TCRdb's table has in-frame clones only and misses some. The data show approximately 230,000 clones, 70% to 90% seen once. The specimen was peripheral blood. All receptors come from a man younger than 35 with active or convalescent COVID-19.

DNA of the CDR3: TGTGCCAGCAGTGACGATCGACAGGGAGGAAACACCATATATTTT. Translation: CASSDDRQGGNTIYF. The chain uses TRBV25-1 and TRBJ1-3; TRBD1 agrees at 7 bases. This CDR3 is 15 amino acids long. Germline loops: CDR1 MGHDK, CDR2 SYGVNS. After removal of 3 bases from V and 4 bases from J, the junction contained 6 bases not matched to a gene.

The V gene is TRBV14, the J gene TRBJ1-2, with 8 nucleotides matching TRBD1. V trimming: 5 bases; J trimming: 0 bases; junction bases outside the gene matches: 5. There are 15 residues in the CDR3. Germline V lookup: CDR1 SGHDN, CDR2 FVKESK. CDR3: CASSRTGSANYGYTF. In DNA form, the CDR3 reads TGTGCCAGCAGCAGGACAGGGTCAGCTAACTATGGCTACACCTTC.

The chain combines TRBV7-8 with TRBJ2-5; 9 bases fit TRBD1. The CDR3 is made up of 14 amino acids. CDR1 is SGHVS and CDR2 is FQNEAQ in the germline V gene. The V and J ends lost 5 bases and 9 bases, in that order; junction bases with no gene match: 10. The CDR3 coding sequence is TGTGCCAGCAGCCCCCGATTGGGGGACAGGGCCCAGTACTTC. As protein: CASSPRLGDRAQYF.

This clone has just one count. The V call is TRBV5-6, the J call TRBJ1-1, with D maybe TRBD1 (6 bases). With 0 bases removed from V and 4 bases from J, the gap between germline ends came to 10 bases. Germline values: CDR1 SGHDT, CDR2 YYEEEE. The CDR3 sequence is 14 residues long. The CDR3 sequence: CASSLGGRGTEAFF. DNA of the CDR3: TGTGCCAGCAGCTTGGGGGGGCGAGGCACTGAAGCTTTCTTT.